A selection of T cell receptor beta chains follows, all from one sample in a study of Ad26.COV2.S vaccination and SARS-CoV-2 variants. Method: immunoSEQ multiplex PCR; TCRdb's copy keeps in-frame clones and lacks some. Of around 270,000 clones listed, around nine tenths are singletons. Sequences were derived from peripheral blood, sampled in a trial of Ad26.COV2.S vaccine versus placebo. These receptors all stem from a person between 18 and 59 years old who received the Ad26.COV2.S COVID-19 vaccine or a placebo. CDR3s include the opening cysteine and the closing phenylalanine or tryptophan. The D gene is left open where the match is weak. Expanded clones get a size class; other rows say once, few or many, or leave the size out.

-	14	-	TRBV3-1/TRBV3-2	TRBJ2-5	CASSFLSGEETQYF	TGTGCCAGCAGCTTTTTATCCGGAGAAGAGACCCAGTACTTC
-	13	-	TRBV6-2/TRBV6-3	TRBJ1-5	CASSRTGSQPQHF	TGTGCCAGCAGCCGAACAGGGTCTCAGCCCCAGCATTTT
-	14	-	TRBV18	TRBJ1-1	CASSPVLGATEAFF	TGTGCCAGCTCACCCGTCCTGGGAGCCACTGAAGCTTTCTTT
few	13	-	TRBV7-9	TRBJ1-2	CASSLGGENGYTF	TGTGCCAGCAGCTTAGGTGGAGAAAATGGCTACACCTTC
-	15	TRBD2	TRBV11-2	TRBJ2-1	CASSPPPGGPYEQFF	TGTGCCAGCAGCCCCCCTCCGGGAGGGCCATATGAGCAGTTCTTC
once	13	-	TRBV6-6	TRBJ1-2	CASSYGPPSSYTF	TGTGCCAGCAGTTACGGTCCTCCTAGTTCCTACACCTTC
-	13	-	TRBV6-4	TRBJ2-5	CASSDHVGETQYF	TGTGCCAGCAGTGACCACGTAGGGGAGACCCAGTACTTC
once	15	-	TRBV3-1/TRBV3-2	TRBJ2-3	CASSQKEDLTDTQYF	TGTGCCAGCAGCCAGAAGGAGGACCTCACAGATACGCAGTATTTT
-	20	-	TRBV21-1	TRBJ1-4	CASSKVRATKEQAFNEKLFF	TGTGCTAGCAGCAAAGTTCGAGCCACGAAGGAACAAGCCTTTAATGAAAAACTGTTTTTT
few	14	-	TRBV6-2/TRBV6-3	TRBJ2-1	CASSYRQEYNEQFF	TGTGCCAGCAGTTACAGACAGGAGTACAATGAGCAGTTCTTC
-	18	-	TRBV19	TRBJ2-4	CASSSLEGGRLAKNIQYF	TGTGCCAGTAGCAGCCTCGAGGGAGGCAGACTAGCCAAAAACATTCAGTACTTC
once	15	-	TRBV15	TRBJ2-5	CATSRVAGRQETQYF	TGTGCCACCAGCAGAGTAGCAGGCAGACAAGAGACCCAGTACTTC
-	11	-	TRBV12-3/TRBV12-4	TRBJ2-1	CASSFGYGPFF	TGTGCCAGCAGTTTCGGCTATGGGCCGTTCTTC
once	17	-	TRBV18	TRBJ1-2	CASSPPIKAGLPSGYTF	TGTGCCAGCTCACCACCGATAAAGGCAGGTCTCCCTTCTGGCTACACCTTC
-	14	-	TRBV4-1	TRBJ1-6	CASSQDGSYSPLHF	TGCGCCAGCAGCCAAGATGGCAGCTATTCACCCCTCCACTTT
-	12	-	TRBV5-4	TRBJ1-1	CASSWSNTEAFF	TGTGCCAGCAGCTGGTCGAACACTGAAGCTTTCTTT
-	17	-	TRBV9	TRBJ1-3	CASSRGVGGNSGNTIYF	TGTGCCAGCAGCCGAGGGGTGGGGGGCAACTCTGGAAACACCATATATTTT
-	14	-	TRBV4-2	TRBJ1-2	CASSAFTDNYGYTF	TGTGCCAGCAGCGCATTTACTGATAACTATGGCTACACCTTC
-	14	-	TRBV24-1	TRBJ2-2	CATSLNPGTGELFF	TGTGCCACCAGTCTGAACCCGGGCACCGGGGAGCTGTTTTTT
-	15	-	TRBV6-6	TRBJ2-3	CASRRNAGFTDTQYF	TGTGCCAGCCGACGGAACGCGGGATTCACAGATACGCAGTATTTT
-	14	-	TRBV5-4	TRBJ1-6	CASSLPGEGSPLHF	TGTGCCAGCAGCTTGCCAGGGGAAGGGTCACCCCTCCACTTT
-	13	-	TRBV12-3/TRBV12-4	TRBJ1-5	CASSWSENQPQHF	TGTGCCAGCAGTTGGTCCGAAAATCAGCCCCAGCATTTT
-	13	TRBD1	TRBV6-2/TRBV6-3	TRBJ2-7	CASSRDRVYEQYF	TGTGCCAGCAGCCGGGACAGAGTTTACGAGCAGTACTTC
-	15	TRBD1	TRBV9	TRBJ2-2	CASSPRTGGTGELFF	TGTGCCAGCAGCCCTCGGACAGGCGGGACCGGGGAGCTGTTTTTT
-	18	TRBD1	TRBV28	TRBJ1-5	CASSFSPPRDRVDQPQHF	TGTGCCAGCAGTTTCTCCCCCCCCCGCGACAGGGTGGATCAGCCCCAGCATTTT
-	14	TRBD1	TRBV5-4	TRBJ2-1	CASSLGTGLNEQFF	TGTGCCAGCAGCCTGGGGACAGGCCTCAATGAGCAGTTCTTC
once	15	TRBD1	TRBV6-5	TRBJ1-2	CASSPDRDRVYGYTF	TGTGCCAGCAGCCCCGACCGGGACAGGGTTTATGGCTACACCTTC
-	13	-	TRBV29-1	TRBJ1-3	CSVLWGSGNTIYF	TGCAGCGTCCTTTGGGGTTCTGGAAACACCATATATTTT
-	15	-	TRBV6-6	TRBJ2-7	CASSYSAAGRLEQYF	TGTGCCAGCAGTTACTCGGCCGCAGGGCGGCTCGAGCAGTACTTC
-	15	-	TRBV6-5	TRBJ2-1	CASTRKSSSYNEQFF	TGTGCCAGCACACGCAAATCGAGCTCCTACAATGAGCAGTTCTTC
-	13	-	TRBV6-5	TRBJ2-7	CATSDSPSYEQYF	TGTGCCACCTCAGACTCCCCATCCTACGAGCAGTACTTC
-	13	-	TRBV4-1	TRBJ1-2	CASSQVGGGGYTF	TGCGCCAGCAGCCAAGTGGGGGGTGGTGGCTACACCTTC
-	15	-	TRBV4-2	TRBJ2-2	CASSHTDRNTGELFF	TGTGCCAGCAGCCATACCGACAGAAACACCGGGGAGCTGTTTTTT
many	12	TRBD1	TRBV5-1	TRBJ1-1	CASSLTLDRVAF	TGCGCCAGCAGCCTCACACTGGACAGGGTTGCCTTT
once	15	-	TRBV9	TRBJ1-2	CASSPQTGANFGYTF	TGTGCCAGCAGCCCCCAGACGGGGGCGAACTTTGGCTACACCTTC
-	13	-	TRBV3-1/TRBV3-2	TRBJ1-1	CASSARGNTEAFF	TGTGCCAGCAGCGCCAGGGGGAACACTGAAGCTTTCTTT
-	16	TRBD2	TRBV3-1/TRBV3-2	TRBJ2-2	CASSRYSGEVTGELFF	TGTGCCAGCAGCCGATATAGCGGGGAAGTGACCGGGGAGCTGTTTTTT
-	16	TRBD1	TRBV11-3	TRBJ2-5	CASSFGQGQGQETQYF	TGTGCCAGCAGCTTCGGGCAGGGACAGGGCCAAGAGACCCAGTACTTC
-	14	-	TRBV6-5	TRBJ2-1	CASSYLGLGNEQFF	TGTGCCAGCAGTTACTTGGGGCTTGGGAATGAGCAGTTCTTC
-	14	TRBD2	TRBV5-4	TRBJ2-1	CASSLETGGREQFF	TGTGCCAGCAGCTTGGAAACGGGGGGGCGTGAGCAGTTCTTC
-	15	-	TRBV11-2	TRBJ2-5	CASSLGPGKRETQYF	TGTGCCAGCAGCTTAGGTCCCGGAAAGCGAGAGACCCAGTACTTC
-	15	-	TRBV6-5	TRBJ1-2	CASRLGHYPFYGYTF	TGTGCCAGCAGACTAGGCCACTACCCTTTCTATGGCTACACCTTC
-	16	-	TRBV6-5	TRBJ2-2	CASSYSTDTSAGELFF	TGTGCCAGCAGTTACTCCACGGACACCTCGGCCGGGGAGCTGTTTTTT
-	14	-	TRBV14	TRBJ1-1	CASSQDVGDTEAFF	TGTGCCAGCAGCCAAGATGTGGGGGACACTGAAGCTTTCTTT
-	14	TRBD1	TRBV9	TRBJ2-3	CASSPVGQGNTQYF	TGTGCCAGCAGCCCTGTAGGACAGGGTAACACGCAGTATTTT
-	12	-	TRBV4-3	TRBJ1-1	CASSQLGTEAFF	TGCGCCAGCAGCCAATTAGGAACTGAAGCTTTCTTT
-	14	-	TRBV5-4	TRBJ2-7	CASSLEAGQNEQYF	TGTGCCAGCAGCTTGGAGGCAGGGCAAAACGAGCAGTACTTC
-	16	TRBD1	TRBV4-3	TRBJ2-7	CASSQERGTGRYEQYF	TGCGCCAGCAGCCAAGAGAGAGGGACAGGGCGGTACGAGCAGTACTTC